This entry features one TCR beta chain sequence. Its antigen remains undetermined. No qualities accompany the bases; no much larger clone lies one base away. TCRbeta CDR3 regions were amplified from genomic DNA using the immunoSEQ Assay, a bias-controlled multiplex PCR. The authors processed their data as follows. Nucleated cell counts per sample were estimated from amplification of reference gene primers within the assay. To quantify the absolute abundance of each unique TCRbeta CDR3 rearrangement, sequence reads were collapsed and filtered. For each sample, productive Simpson clonality was calculated by taking the square root of Simpson's diversity index across productive rearrangements. TCRdb holds this immuneACCESS table with in-frame rearrangements only. Some clones are missing; in checked studies, unresolved V genes explain under half, and the rest has no known cause. Clonal size and the V and J genes are those of that table, whereas D and trimming came from the DNA. Counted in this sample were 270,000 or so clones; about 91% of them appeared once. The top ten clones comprise around 1.2% of the sample.

The sample originates from a study of blood T cell repertoires in COVID-19 (TCRdb year 2020). The study in broad terms: Samples from collaborators originated in the United States, Italy and Spain and spanned both the acute and convalescent phases of COVID-19. The material from the prospective study consisted of cDNA or gDNA derived from T cells, B-cell-depleted T cells, or PBMCs. Deeply sampled blood TCRbeta repertoires from subjects exposed to, actively infected with, or recovered from COVID-19 were included in the dataset. The repertoires were released in a freely available public database meant as a resource for research on the immune response to SARS-CoV-2. The samples were drawn from the first 160 participants of the ongoing ImmuneRACE study and from some 1,300 subjects provided by 6 global collaborators. Nearly every sample came with metadata listing a de-identified subject ID, COVID-19 status, age in years and sex. Where available, HLA class I and class II types were taken from metadata supplied by the sample provider and were not determined by assay-based typing. Broad study findings and their caveats: The quantity of clinical and demographic metadata differed by source and by participant and was supplied without curation.

Participants in the prospective study were enrolled through a virtual design, were aged about 18 to 90 years, and lived in approximately 25 United States geographic areas. To assign participants to cohorts, the prospective study relied on clinical history that participants themselves reported in a screening survey and a study questionnaire. Mobile phlebotomists in the prospective study collected whole blood, serum and a nasopharyngeal or oropharyngeal swab from every participant. Participants in the prospective study had the option to provide additional blood draws and questionnaires over an approximately two-month period. Before DNA extraction, blood samples from the prospective study were shipped at room temperature or frozen. This receptor was taken from a woman aged 40 to 50 with acute COVID-19. Specimen: PBMCs or T cells enriched from blood (not recorded which).

The sequenced DNA is TGCGCCAGCAGCCAAGTGAGAGGGTCGGCTCCTAACTATGGCTACACCTTC. Its amino acids are CASSQVRGSAPNYGYTF. In this chain, TRBV4-1 is recombined with TRBJ1-2; the D segment cannot be called with confidence. CDR1 and CDR2 are drawn from the germline V gene: MGHRA, YSYEKL. V loses 1 base of germline sequence and J loses 0 bases, and the interval between the two ends is 15 bases. The CDR3, cysteine through phenylalanine, is 17 amino acids long. The entry retains the CDR3 DNA only, 51 bases that are in frame from base 1.